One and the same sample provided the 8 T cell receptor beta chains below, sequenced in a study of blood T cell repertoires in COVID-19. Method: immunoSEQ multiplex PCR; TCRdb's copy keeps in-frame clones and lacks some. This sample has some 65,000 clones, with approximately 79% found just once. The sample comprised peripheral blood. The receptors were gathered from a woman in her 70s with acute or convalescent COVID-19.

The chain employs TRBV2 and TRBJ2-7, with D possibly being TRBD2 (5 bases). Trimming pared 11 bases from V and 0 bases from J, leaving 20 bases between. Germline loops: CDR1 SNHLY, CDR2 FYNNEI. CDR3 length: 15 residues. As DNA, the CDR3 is TGTGCCGACGATCGCTCTCCGGGATTCTCCTACGAGCAGTACTTC. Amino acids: CADDRSPGFSYEQYF. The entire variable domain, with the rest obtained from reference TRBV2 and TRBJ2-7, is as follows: EPEVTQTPSHQVTQMGQEVILRCVPISNHLYFYWYRQILGQKVEFLVSFYNNEISEKSEIFDDQFSVERPDGSNFTLKIRSTKLEDSAMYFCADDRSPGFSYEQYFGPGTRLTVT.

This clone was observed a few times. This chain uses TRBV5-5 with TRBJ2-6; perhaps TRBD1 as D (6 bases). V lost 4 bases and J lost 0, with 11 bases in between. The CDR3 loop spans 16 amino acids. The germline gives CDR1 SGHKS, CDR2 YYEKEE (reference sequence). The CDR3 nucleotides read TGTGCCAGCAGCCTGACAGGTTTCTCTGGGGCCAACGTCCTGACTTTC. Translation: CASSLTGFSGANVLTF. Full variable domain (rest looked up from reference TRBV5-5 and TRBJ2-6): DAGVTQSPTHLIKTRGQQVTLRCSPISGHKSVSWYQQVLGQGPQFIFQYYEKEERGRGNFPDRFSARQFPNYSSELNVNALLLGDSALYLCASSLTGFSGANVLTFGAGSRLTVL.

The CDR3 nucleotides read TGCGCCAGCTCGAGGGGGAGCGGAGCTAACTCCTACGAGCAGTACTTC. This codes for CASSRGSGANSYEQYF. This rearrangement joins TRBV5-1 to TRBJ2-7, with TRBD1 as a possible D gene (6 bases). CDR1 and CDR2 from the germline V gene are SGHRS and YFSETQ. There are 16 residues in the CDR3. V dropped 7 bases and J dropped 0 bases, with 20 bases sitting between them.

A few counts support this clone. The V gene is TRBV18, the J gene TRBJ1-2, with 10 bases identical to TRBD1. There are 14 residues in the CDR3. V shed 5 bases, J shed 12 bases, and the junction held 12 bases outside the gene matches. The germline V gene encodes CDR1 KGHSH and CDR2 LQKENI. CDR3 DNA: TGTGCCAGCTCATCCGACGGGACAGGGGCAGGTAACACCTTC. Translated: CASSSDGTGAGNTF.

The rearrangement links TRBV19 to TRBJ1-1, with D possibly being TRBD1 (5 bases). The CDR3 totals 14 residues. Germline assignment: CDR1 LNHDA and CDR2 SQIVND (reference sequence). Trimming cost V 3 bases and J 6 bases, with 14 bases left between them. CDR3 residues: CASSIEVGQPEAFF. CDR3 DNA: TGTGCCAGTAGTATCGAGGTAGGACAACCTGAAGCTTTCTTT.

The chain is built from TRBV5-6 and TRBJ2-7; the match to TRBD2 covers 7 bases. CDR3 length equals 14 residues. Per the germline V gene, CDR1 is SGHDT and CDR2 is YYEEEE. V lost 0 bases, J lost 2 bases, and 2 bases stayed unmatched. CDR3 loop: CASSLDGGAYEQYF. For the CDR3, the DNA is TGTGCCAGCAGCTTGGATGGGGGGGCCTACGAGCAGTACTTC.

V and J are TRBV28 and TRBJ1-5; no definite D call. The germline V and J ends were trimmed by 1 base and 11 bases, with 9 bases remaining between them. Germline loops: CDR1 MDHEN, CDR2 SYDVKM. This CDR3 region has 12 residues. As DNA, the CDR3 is TGTGCCAGCAGTTTATCACGTCCGGCCCAGCATTTT. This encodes CASSLSRPAQHF.

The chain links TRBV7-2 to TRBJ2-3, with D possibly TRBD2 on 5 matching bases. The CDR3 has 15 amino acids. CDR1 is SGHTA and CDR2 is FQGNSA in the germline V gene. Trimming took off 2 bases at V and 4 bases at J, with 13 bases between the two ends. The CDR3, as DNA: TGTGCCAGCAGCTTAAAGCTCGGGGTAGCAGATACGCAGTATTTT. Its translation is CASSLKLGVADTQYF.